One TCR beta chain is described in this entry. This record belongs to a study of shared T cell receptors in the human thymus. The CDR3 consists of 16 residues. The V segment lost 4 bases and the J segment 3 bases; nucleotides outside the gene matches: 10. Germline CDR1 is MNHNS and CDR2 is SASEGT. Generated by immunoSEQ multiplex PCR, the TCRdb table keeps only in-frame clones and is missing some. The sample includes 700,000 or so clones, approximately 85% seen only once; the top ten take 0.0095% to 0.013%. This same sample was also taken into another study, of human thymus T cells. That paper states: Healthy Finnish infants undergoing corrective surgery for congenital heart defects were used as donors. During corrective heart surgery, resections were taken, and the thymus tissue came from them. Thymic and blood repertoires appeared to carry a bias in their V and J gene usage. Related studies noted strongly shared thymic repertoires across unrelated people.

The sequenced material came from thymocytes. The receptor's source is a girl in the first two years of life with a congenital heart defect. The chain has TRBV6-1 and TRBJ2-7, with 9 positions matching TRBD1. The CDR3 sequence is CASSGIGTGIFYEQYF. The CDR3 region has the DNA TGTGCCAGCAGTGGGATCGGGACAGGGATTTTCTACGAGCAGTACTTC.